The rows below give T cell receptor beta chains drawn from one sample of a study of beta chain features in type 1 diabetes. The protocol was immunoSEQ multiplex PCR, while the TCRdb copy is restricted to in-frame clones and leaves out a portion. Among hundreds of thousands of clones listed, approximately 12% were seen once. Material: naive CD4+ T cells from blood. The receptors here all came from a young woman with type 1 diabetes. Each CDR3 is given without its conserved first and last residue.

j_gene,v_gene,len,CDR3aa
TRBJ2-3,TRBV7-2,12,ASGQGTSTDTQY
TRBJ2-3,TRBV4-2,14,ASSLFRDSSTDTQY
TRBJ2-6,TRBV7-2,15,ASSLGGITSGANVLT
TRBJ1-5,TRBV4-1,15,ASSQAPSTGVNQPQH
TRBJ2-1,TRBV6-5,11,ASSQVAGNEQF
TRBJ2-3,TRBV7-3,10,ASSSGTDTQY
TRBJ2-5,TRBV7-2,13,ASSLGAGVRETQY
TRBJ1-6,TRBV2,13,ASSEEAGGYSPLH
TRBJ2-7,TRBV7-2,14,ASSSGQGLSLGEQY
TRBJ2-7,TRBV6-1,11,AMRSTGGYEQY
TRBJ1-1,TRBV18,13,ASSPPSRRDTEAF
TRBJ1-6,TRBV2,13,ASRSTGGEGSPLH
TRBJ1-5,TRBV9,13,ASSVGLTANQPQH
TRBJ2-1,TRBV6-5,11,ASRDHRGGEQF
TRBJ2-1,TRBV5-1,11,ASRSQGYNEQF
TRBJ2-2,TRBV28,14,ASYQGLPTNTGELF
TRBJ2-3,TRBV6-5,11,ASSLSGWDTQY
TRBJ2-4,TRBV30,15,AWSVLGTGLAKNIQY
TRBJ1-5,TRBV6-5,13,ASSYSRDGNQPQH
TRBJ1-4,TRBV5-1,13,ASSWVTGTNEKLF
TRBJ2-3,TRBV10-3,11,AISEGFGDTQY
TRBJ1-1,TRBV30,10,AGTQGYTEAF
TRBJ1-5,TRBV28,14,ASRPLRGAFNQPQH
TRBJ1-1,TRBV6-6,12,ATTEWDRNTEAF
TRBJ2-1,TRBV29-1,13,SVDPQGSSYNEQF
TRBJ1-3,TRBV2,11,ASGGDPGNTIY
TRBJ1-4,TRBV25-1,11,ASRTGVNEKLF
TRBJ2-1,TRBV19,12,ASGLASSSNEQF
TRBJ1-2,TRBV15,12,ATSSAGGVYGYT
TRBJ2-1,TRBV5-1,12,ASTTGTGYNEQF
TRBJ1-2,TRBV30,11,AWSVPVSRGYT
TRBJ2-7,TRBV28,11,ASRPDRAYEQY
TRBJ1-5,TRBV30,11,AWSGTDNQPQH
TRBJ2-7,TRBV7-9,13,ATPQGPTAPGEQY
TRBJ2-1,TRBV29-1,9,SVQTGNEQF
TRBJ2-1,TRBV2,11,ASRGAKGEEQF
TRBJ2-1,TRBV30,15,AWSVLRTSGSTDEQF
TRBJ2-5,TRBV27,12,ASSLVGRQETQY
TRBJ2-2,TRBV29-1,11,SVESRGSRELF
TRBJ2-5,TRBV4-3,15,ASSQDGPGTGEETQY
TRBJ1-1,TRBV5-1,16,ASSLLGTQGLGNTEAF